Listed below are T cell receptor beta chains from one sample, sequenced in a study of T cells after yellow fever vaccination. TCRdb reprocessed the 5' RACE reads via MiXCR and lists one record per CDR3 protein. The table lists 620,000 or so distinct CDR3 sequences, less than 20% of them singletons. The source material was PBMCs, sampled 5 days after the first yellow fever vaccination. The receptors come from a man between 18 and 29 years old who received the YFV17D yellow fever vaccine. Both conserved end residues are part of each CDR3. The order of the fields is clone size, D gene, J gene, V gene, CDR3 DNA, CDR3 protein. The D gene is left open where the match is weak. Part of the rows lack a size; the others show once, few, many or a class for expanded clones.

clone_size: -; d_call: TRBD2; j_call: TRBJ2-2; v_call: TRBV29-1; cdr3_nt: TGCAGCGCCGGGACTAGCGGGGGCCCGAACACCGGGGAGCTGTTTTTT; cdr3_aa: CSAGTSGGPNTGELFF
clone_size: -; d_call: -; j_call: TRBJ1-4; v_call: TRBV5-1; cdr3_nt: TGCGCCAGCAGCGCAACAGTGACGAATGAAAAACTGTTTTTT; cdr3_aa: CASSATVTNEKLFF
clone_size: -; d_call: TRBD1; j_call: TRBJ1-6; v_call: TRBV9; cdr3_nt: TGTGCCAGCAGCGCTTCAGGGGGAATGACACCCCTCCACTTT; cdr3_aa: CASSASGGMTPLHF
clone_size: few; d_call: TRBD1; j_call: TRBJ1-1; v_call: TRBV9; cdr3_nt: TGTGCCAGCAGCGTTACAGGGGAGGGGACTGAAGCTTTCTTT; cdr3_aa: CASSVTGEGTEAFF
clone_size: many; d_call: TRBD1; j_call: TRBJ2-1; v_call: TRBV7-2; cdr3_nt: TGTGCCAGCAGCTTAGGGACAGGGGATCTCCAGTTCTTC; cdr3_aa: CASSLGTGDLQFF
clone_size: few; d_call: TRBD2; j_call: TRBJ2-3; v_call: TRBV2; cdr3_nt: TGTGCCAGCAGTGAAGCGCGGGGGGGCCCCGGAGATACGCAGTATTTT; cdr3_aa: CASSEARGGPGDTQYF
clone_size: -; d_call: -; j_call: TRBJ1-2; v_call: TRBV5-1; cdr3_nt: TGCGCCAGCAGCTCCCTTATGGATGGCTACACCTTC; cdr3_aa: CASSSLMDGYTF
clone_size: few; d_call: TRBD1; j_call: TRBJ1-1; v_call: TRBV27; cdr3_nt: TGTGCCAGCAGTTTAGACAGGGCAATGAACACTGAAGCTTTCTTT; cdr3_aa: CASSLDRAMNTEAFF
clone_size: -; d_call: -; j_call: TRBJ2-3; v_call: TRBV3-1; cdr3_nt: TGTGCCAGCAGCCAAAATATAGGAGCGGATACGCAGTATTTT; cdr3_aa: CASSQNIGADTQYF
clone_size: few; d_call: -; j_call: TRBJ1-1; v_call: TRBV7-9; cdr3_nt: TGTGCCACCGCGATGTATCGACAGTTTATCACTGAAGCTTTCTTT; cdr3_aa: CATAMYRQFITEAFF
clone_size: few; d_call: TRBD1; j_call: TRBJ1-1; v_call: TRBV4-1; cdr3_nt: TGCGCCAGCAGCTCACGACAGGGGGTCGAAGCTTTCTTT; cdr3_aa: CASSSRQGVEAFF
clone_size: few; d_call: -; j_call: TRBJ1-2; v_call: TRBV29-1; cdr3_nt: TGCAGCGTTGAATCCCAGAAACCTAACTATGGCTACACCTTC; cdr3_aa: CSVESQKPNYGYTF
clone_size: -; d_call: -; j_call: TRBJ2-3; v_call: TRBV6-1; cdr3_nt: TGTGCCAGCACGGCGGGTTTAAGCACAGATACGCAGTATTTT; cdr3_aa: CASTAGLSTDTQYF
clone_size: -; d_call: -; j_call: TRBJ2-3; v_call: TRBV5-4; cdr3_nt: TGTGCCAGCAGCTTTTACGCCTCAGATACGCAGTATTTT; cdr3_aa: CASSFYASDTQYF
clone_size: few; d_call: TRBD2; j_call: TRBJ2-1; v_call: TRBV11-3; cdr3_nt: TGTGCCAGCAGCGCCGGGGGGGCCAGGAATGAGCAGTTCTTC; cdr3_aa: CASSAGGARNEQFF
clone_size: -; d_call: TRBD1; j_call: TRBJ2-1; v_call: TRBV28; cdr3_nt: TGTGCCAGCACCCTATTACAGGGGGCCTCCTACAATGAGCAGTTCTTC; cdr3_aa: CASTLLQGASYNEQFF
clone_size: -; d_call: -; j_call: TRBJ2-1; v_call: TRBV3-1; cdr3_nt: TGTGCCAGCAGCCAAGGGGGCTTGCCCTACAATGAGCAGTTCTTC; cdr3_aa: CASSQGGLPYNEQFF
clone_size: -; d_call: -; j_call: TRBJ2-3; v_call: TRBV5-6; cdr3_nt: TGTGCCAGCAGCTTGGTGGGGGCGCACGGGGATACGCAGTATTTT; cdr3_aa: CASSLVGAHGDTQYF
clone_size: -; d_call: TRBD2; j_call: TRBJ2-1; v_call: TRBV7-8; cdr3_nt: TGTGCCAGCAGCTCCCGGCTAGCGGGGGGAAATGAGCAGTTCTTC; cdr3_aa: CASSSRLAGGNEQFF
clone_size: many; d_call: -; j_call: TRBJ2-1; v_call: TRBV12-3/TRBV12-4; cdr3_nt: TGTGCCAGCAGTTTTCAGGGTCCCAATGAGCAGTTCTTC; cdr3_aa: CASSFQGPNEQFF
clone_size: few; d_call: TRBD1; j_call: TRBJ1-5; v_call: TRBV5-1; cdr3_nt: TGCGCCAGCAGCGTGGGACAGAATCAGCCCCAGCATTTT; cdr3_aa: CASSVGQNQPQHF
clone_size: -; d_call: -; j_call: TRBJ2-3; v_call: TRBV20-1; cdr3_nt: TGCAGTGCTAGTGGCGCACCTACCACAGATACGCAGTATTTT; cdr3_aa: CSASGAPTTDTQYF
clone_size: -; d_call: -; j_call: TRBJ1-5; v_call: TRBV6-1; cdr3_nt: TGTGCCAGCAGCCCCGACAGTAACAATCAGCCCCAGCATTTT; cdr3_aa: CASSPDSNNQPQHF
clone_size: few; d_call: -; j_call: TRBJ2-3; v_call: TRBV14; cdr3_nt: TGTGCCAGCAGCCAGTCAGGGATGAATACGCAGTATTTT; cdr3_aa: CASSQSGMNTQYF
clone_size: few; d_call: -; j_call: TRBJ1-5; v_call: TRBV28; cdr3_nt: TGTGCCAGCCGGAGCGAGGGCAGGGGCGGAGGGCAGCCCCAGCATTTT; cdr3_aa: CASRSEGRGGGQPQHF